This T cell receptor beta chain was recorded in a study of T cell changes during pregnancy in multiple sclerosis. The repertoire was sequenced with immunoSEQ multiplex PCR; TCRdb's copy has only in-frame clones and lacks some. Of about 36,000 clones in the sample, around 90% were seen once. This CDR3 region has 15 residues. V dropped 5 bases and J dropped 5 bases, with 18 bases sitting between them. Germline lookup yields CDR1 LNHDA and CDR2 SQIVND (reference sequence). The sample was CD4+ T cells from peripheral blood mononuclear cells, taken in the first trimester of pregnancy. The clonotype originates from a female donor with multiple sclerosis, enrolled in a pregnancy study. This sequence joins TRBV19 and TRBJ1-2; no clear D. DNA for the CDR3: TGTGCCAGTAGTGGAAACACCCCGCGGGCATATGGCTACACCTTC. Residues: CASSGNTPRAYGYTF. The variable domain in full, with the rest retrieved from reference TRBV19 and TRBJ1-2, is DGGITQSPKYLFRKEGQNVTLSCEQNLNHDAMYWYRQDPGQGLRLIYYSQIVNDFQKGDIAEGYSVSREKKESFPLTVTSAQKNPTAFYLCASSGNTPRAYGYTFGSGTRLTVV.